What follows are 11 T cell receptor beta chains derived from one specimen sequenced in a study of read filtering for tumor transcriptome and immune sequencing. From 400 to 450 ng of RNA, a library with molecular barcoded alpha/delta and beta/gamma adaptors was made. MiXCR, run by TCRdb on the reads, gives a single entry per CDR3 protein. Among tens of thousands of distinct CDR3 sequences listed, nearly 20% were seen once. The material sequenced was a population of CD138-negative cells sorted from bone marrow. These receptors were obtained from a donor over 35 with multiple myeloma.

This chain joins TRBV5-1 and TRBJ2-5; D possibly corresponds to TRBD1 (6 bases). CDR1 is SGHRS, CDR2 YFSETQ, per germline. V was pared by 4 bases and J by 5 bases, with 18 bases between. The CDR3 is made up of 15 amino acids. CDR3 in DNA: TGCGCCAGCAGCGCCGTCCAGGGGAATGAGGAGACCCAGTACTTC. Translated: CASSAVQGNEETQYF.

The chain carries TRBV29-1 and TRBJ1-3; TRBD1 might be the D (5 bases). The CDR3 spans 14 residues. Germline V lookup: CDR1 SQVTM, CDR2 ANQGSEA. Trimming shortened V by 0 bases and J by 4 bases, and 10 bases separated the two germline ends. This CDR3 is CSVEDRDSGNTIYF. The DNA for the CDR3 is TGCAGCGTTGAAGACAGGGACTCCGGAAACACCATATATTTT.

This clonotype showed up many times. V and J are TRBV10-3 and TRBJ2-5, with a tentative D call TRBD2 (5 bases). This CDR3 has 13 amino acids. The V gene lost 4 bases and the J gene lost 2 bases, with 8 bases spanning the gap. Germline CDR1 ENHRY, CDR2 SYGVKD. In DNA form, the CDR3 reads TGTGCCATCAGTGGAGGGCAGCAAGAGACCCAGTACTTC. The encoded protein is CAISGGQQETQYF.

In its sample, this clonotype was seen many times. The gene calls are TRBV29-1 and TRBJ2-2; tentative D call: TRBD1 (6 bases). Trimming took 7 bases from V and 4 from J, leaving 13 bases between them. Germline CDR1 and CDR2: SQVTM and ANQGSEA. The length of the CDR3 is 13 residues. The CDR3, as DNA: TGCAGCGCCCTAACAGGGACCACCGGGGAGCTGTTTTTT. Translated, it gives CSALTGTTGELFF.

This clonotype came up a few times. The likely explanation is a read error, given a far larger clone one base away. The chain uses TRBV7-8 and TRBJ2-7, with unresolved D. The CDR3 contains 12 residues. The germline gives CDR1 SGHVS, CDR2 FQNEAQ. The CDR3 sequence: CAGSLKGYEQYF. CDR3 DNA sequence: TGTGCCGGCAGCTTAAAAGGATACGAGCAGTACTTC.

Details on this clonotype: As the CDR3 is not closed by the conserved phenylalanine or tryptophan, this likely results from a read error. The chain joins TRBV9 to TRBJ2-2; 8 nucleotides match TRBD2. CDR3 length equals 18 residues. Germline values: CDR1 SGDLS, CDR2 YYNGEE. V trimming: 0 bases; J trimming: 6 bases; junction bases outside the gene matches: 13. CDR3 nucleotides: TGTGCCAGCAGCGTAGTCAGCGGGGGCCCGGGGATCGCCGGGGAGCTGTTTTCT. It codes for CASSVVSGGPGIAGELFS.

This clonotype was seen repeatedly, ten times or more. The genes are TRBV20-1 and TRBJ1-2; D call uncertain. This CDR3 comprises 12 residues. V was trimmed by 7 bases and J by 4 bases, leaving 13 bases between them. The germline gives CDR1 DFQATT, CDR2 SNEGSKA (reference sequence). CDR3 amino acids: CSEERPSYGYTF. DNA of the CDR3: TGCAGTGAAGAACGACCGAGCTATGGCTACACCTTC.

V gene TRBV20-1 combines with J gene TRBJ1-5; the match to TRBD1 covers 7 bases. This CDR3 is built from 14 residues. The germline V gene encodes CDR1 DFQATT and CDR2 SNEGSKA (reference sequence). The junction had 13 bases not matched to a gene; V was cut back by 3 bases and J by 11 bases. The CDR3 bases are TGCAGTGCTAGGAGGCCGGGGGGACAGAACGCCCAGCATTTT. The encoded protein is CSARRPGGQNAQHF.

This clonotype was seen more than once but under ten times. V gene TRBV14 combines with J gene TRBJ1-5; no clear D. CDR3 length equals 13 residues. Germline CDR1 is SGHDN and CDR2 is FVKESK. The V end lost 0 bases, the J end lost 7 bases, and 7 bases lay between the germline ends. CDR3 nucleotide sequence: TGTGCCAGCAGCCAAGATCTACGACAGCCCCAGCATTTT. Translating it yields CASSQDLRQPQHF.

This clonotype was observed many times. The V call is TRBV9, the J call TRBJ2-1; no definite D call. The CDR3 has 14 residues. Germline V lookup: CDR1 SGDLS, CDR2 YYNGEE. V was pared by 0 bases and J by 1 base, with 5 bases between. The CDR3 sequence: CASSVDGSYNEQFF. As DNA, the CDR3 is TGTGCCAGCAGCGTAGACGGTTCCTACAATGAGCAGTTCTTC.

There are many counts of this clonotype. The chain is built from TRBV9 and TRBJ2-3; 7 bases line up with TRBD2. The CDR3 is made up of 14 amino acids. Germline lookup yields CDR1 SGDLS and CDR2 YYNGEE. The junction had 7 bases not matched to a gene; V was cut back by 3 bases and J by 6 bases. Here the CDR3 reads CASSERTSKDTQYF. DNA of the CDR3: TGTGCCAGCAGCGAGAGGACTAGTAAGGATACGCAGTATTTT.